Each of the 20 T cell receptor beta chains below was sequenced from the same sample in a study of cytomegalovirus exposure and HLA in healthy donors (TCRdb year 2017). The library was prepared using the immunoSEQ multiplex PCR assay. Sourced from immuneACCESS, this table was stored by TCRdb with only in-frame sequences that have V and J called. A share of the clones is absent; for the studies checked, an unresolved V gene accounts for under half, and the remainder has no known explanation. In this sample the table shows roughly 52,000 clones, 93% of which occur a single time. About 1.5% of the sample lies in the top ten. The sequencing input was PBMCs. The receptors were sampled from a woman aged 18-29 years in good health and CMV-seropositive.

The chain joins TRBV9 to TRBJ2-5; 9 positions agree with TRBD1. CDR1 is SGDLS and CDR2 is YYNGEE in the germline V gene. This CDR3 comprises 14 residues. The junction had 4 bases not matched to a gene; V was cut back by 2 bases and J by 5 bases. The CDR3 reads CASSVGTGLETQYF. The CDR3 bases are TGTGCCAGCAGCGTGGGGACAGGGCTTGAGACCCAGTACTTC.

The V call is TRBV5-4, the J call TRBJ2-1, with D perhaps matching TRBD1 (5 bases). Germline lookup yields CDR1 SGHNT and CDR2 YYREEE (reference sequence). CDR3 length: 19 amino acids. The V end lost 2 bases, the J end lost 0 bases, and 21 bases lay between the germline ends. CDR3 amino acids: CASSFPDSRANPSYNEQFF. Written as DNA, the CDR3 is TGTGCCAGCAGCTTCCCCGACAGTCGGGCAAACCCCTCCTACAATGAGCAGTTCTTC. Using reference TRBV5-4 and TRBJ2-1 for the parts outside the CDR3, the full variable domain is ETGVTQSPTHLIKTRGQQVTLRCSSQSGHNTVSWYQQALGQGPQFIFQYYREEENGRGNFPPRFSGLQFPNYSSELNVNALELDDSALYLCASSFPDSRANPSYNEQFFGPGTRLTVL.

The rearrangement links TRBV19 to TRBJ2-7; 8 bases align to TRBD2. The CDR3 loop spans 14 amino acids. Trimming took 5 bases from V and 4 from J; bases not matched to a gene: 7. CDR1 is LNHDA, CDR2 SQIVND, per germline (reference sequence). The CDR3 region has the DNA TGTGCCAGTAGTGTACGGGGGGGCCGATACGAGCAGTACTTC. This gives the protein CASSVRGGRYEQYF. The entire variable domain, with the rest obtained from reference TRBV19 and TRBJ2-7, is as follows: DGGITQSPKYLFRKEGQNVTLSCEQNLNHDAMYWYRQDPGQGLRLIYYSQIVNDFQKGDIAEGYSVSREKKESFPLTVTSAQKNPTAFYLCASSVRGGRYEQYFGPGTRLTVT.

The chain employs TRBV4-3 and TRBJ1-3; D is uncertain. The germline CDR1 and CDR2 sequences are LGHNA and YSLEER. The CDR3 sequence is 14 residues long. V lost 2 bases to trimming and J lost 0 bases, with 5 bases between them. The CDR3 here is CASSQQVSGNTIYF. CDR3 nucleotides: TGCGCCAGCAGCCAACAGGTCTCTGGAAACACCATATATTTT.

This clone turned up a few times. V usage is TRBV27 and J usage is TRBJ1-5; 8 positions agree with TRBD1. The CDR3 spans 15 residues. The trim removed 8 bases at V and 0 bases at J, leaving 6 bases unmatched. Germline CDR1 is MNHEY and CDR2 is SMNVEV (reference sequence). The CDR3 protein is CASSTGDHSNQPQHF. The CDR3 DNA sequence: TGTGCCAGCTCGACAGGGGATCATAGCAATCAGCCCCAGCATTTT.

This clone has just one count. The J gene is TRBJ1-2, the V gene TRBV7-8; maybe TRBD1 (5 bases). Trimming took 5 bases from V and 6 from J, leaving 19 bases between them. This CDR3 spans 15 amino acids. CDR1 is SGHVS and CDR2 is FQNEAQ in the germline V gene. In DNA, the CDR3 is TGTGCCAGCAGCCCCACTAGCCGAGAAGGGGATGGCTACACCTTC. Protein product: CASSPTSREGDGYTF.

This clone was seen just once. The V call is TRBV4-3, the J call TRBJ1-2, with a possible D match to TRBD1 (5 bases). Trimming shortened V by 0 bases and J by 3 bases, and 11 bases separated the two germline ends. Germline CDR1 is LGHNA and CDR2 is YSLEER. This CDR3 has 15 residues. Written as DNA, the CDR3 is TGCGCCAGCAGCCAAGATCTGGGGCTGTACTATGGCTACACCTTC. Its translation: CASSQDLGLYYGYTF.

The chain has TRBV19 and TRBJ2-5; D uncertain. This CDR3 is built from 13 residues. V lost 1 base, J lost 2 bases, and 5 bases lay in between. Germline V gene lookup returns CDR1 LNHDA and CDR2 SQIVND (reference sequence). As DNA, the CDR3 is TGTGCCAGTAGTATAGGTCAGCAAGAGACCCAGTACTTC. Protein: CASSIGQQETQYF.

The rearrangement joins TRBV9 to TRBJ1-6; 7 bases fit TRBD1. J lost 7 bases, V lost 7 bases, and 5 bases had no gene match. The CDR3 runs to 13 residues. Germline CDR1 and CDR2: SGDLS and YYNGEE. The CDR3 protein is CASGDSLNSPLHF. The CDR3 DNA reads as TGTGCCAGCGGGGACAGCTTGAATTCACCCCTCCACTTT.

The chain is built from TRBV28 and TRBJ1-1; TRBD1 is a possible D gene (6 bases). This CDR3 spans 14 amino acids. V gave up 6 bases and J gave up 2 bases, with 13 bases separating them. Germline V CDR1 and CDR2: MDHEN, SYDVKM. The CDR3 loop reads CASRSGGANTEAFF. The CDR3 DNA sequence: TGTGCCAGCAGAAGCGGGGGCGCTAACACTGAAGCTTTCTTT.

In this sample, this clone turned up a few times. The CDR3 nucleotides read TGTGCCTGGAGTGTACGGCCAGGGCGAAAAGGTGGCTACACCTTC. Amino acids: CAWSVRPGRKGGYTF. The V and J genes are TRBV30 and TRBJ1-2, with D maybe TRBD1 (5 bases). The V and J ends lost 0 bases and 7 bases respectively, with 18 bases between them. The germline V gene has CDR1 GTSNPN and CDR2 SVGIG (reference sequence). This CDR3 contains 15 residues.

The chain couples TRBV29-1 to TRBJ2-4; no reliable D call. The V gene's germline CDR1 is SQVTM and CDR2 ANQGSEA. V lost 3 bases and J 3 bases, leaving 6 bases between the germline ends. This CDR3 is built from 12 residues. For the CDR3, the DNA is TGCAGCGTTGAGGCCAGCAAAAACATTCAGTACTTC. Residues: CSVEASKNIQYF.

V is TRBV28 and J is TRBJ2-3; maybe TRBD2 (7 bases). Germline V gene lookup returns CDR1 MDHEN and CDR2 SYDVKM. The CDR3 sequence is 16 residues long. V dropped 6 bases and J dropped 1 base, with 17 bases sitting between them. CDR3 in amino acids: CASSSGRGARTDTQYF. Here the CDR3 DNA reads TGTGCCAGCAGCTCGGGGAGGGGGGCGCGCACAGATACGCAGTATTTT.

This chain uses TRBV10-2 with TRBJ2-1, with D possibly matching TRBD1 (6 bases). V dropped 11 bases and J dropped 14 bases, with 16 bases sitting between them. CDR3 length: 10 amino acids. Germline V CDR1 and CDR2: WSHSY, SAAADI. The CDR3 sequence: CAGGGTKEFF. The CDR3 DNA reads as TGCGCCGGCGGTGGGACAAAGGAGTTCTTC.

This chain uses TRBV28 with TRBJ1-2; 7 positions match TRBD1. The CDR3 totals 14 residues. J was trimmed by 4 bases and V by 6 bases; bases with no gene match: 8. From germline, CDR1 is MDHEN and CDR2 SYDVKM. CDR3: CASRPKDRLYGYTF. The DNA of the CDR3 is TGTGCCAGCAGACCCAAGGACAGGCTCTATGGCTACACCTTC.

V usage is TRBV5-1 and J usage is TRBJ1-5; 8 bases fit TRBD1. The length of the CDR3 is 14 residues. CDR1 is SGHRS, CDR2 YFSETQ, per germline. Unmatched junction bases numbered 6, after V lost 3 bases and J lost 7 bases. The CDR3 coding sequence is TGCGCCAGCAGCTGGGCAGGGGGCGAACAGCCCCAGCATTTT. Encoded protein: CASSWAGGEQPQHF.

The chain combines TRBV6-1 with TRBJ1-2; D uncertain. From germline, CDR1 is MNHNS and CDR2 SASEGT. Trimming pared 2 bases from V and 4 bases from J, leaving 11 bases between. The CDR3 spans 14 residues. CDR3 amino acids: CASSEPRRSYGYTF. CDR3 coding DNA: TGTGCCAGCAGTGAACCCCGACGGAGCTATGGCTACACCTTC.

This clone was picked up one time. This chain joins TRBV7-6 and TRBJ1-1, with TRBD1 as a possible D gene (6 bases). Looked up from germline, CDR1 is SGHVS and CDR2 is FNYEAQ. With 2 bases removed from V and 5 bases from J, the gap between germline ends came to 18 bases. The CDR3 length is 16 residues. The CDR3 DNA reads TGTGCCAGCAGCTTATCTGAAGGGGGGGCATGGACTGAAGCTTTCTTT. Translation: CASSLSEGGAWTEAFF.

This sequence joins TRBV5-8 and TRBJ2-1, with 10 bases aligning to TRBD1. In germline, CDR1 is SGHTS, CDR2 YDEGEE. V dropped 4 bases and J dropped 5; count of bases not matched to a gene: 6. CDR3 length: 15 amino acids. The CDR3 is CASSPGTGEHNEQFF. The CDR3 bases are TGTGCCAGCAGCCCCGGGACAGGGGAACACAATGAGCAGTTCTTC.

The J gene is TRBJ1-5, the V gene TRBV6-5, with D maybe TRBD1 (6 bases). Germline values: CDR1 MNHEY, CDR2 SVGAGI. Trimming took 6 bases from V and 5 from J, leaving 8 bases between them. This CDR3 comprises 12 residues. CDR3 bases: TGTGCCAGCAGGAGGACAGATCAGCCCCAGCATTTT. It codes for CASRRTDQPQHF.